Listed here are 3 T cell receptor beta chains from one sample, sequenced in a study of T-cell memory formation after mild COVID-19. TCRdb used MiXCR to reprocess the 5' RACE reads, holding one entry per CDR3 protein. Among 530,000 or so distinct CDR3 sequences, 17% were seen once, and the ten largest hold about 7.4%. Sequencing was performed on PBMCs or a T cell subset sorted from them (not recorded which). These receptors were collected from an adult woman who had mild COVID-19 (a few samples of this study predate the infection). Cell type and time point are not known.

The chain joins TRBV24-1 to TRBJ2-3, with 12 bases aligning to TRBD2. The CDR3 consists of 15 residues. The ends lost 4 bases at V and 9 bases at J; junction bases unmatched: 7. Germline CDR1 and CDR2: KGHDR and SFDVKD. CDR3 sequence (DNA): TGTGCCACCAGTGACCCGACTAGCGGGAGTCCCACGCAGTATTTT. This translates into CATSDPTSGSPTQYF.

This clonotype appeared a few times. This rearrangement joins TRBV11-2 to TRBJ2-1; TRBD2 aligns across 11 bases. V lost 0 bases, J lost 8 bases, and 6 bases stayed unmatched. The CDR3 runs 16 residues. Germline V gives CDR1 SGHAT, CDR2 FQNNGV. In DNA form, the CDR3 reads TGTGCCAGCAGCTTAGAACTAGCGGGGGATTGGGATGAGCAGTTCTTC. It codes for CASSLELAGDWDEQFF.

This clonotype was found a few times. The rearrangement uses TRBV7-9 and TRBJ2-7; 8 bases fit TRBD1. This CDR3 has 15 residues. Germline CDR1 and CDR2: SEHNR and FQNEAQ (reference sequence). V lost 1 base and J lost 5; bases outside the gene matches: 7. The CDR3 coding sequence is TGTGCCAGCAGCTTAGAGGCAGGGGGCATCCACGAGCAGTACTTC. It is translated as CASSLEAGGIHEQYF.